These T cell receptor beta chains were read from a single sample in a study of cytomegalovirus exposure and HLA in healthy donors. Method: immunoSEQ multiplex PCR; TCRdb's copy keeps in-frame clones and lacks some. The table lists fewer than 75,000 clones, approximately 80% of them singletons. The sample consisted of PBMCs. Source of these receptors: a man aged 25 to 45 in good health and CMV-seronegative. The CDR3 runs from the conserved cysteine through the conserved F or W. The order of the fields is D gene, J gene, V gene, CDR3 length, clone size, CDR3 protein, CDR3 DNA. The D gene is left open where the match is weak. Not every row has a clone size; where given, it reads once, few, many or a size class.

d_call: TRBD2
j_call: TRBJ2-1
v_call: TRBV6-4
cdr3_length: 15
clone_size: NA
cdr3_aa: CASSDRAGGINEQFF
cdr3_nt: TGTGCCAGCAGTGACCGGGCGGGGGGGATTAATGAGCAGTTCTTC

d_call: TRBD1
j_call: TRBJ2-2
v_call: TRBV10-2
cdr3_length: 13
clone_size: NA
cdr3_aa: CASLTGRAGELFF
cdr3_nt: TGCGCCAGCTTGACAGGGCGGGCCGGGGAGCTGTTTTTT

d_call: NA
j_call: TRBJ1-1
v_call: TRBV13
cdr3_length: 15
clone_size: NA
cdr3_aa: CASSLGGAGNTEAFF
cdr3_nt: TGTGCCAGCAGCTTAGGGGGGGCGGGGAACACTGAAGCTTTCTTT

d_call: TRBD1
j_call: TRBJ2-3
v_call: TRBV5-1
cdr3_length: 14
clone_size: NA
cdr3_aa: CASRPPGQTNTQYF
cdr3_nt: TGCGCCAGCAGGCCTCCGGGACAGACGAATACGCAGTATTTT

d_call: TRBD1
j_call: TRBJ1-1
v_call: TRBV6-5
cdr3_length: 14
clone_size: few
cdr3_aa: CASSYSGDRGEAFF
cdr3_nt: TGTGCCAGCAGTTACTCGGGGGACAGGGGTGAAGCTTTCTTT

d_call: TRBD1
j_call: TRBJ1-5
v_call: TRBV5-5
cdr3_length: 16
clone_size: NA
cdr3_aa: CASTPTGILYNQPQHF
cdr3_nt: TGTGCCAGCACCCCGACAGGGATTTTATACAATCAGCCCCAGCATTTT

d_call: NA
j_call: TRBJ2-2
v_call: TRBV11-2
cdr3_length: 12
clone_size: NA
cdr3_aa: CASSLIAGELFF
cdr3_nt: TGTGCCAGCAGCTTAATAGCCGGGGAGCTGTTTTTT

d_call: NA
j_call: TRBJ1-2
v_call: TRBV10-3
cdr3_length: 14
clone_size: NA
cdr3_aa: CAISERGGDYGYTF
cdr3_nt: TGTGCCATCAGTGAGAGGGGGGGCGACTATGGCTACACCTTC

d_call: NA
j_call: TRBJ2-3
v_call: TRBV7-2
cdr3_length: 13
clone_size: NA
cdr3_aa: CASSLAATRGQYF
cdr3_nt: TGTGCCAGCAGCTTAGCGGCCACCCGTGGGCAGTATTTT

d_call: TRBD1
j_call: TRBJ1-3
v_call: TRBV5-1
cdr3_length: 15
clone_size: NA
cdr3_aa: CASRSDRGSGNTIYF
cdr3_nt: TGCGCCAGCAGGTCGGACAGGGGCTCTGGAAACACCATATATTTT

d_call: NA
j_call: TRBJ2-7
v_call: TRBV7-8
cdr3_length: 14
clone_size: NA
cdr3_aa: CASSLVGGKDEQYF
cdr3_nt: TGTGCCAGCAGCTTAGTTGGAGGGAAGGACGAGCAGTACTTC

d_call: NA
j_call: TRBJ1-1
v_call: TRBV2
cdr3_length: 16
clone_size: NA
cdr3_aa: CASSEFGIQVPTEAFF
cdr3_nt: TGTGCCAGCAGTGAGTTTGGAATACAGGTCCCCACTGAAGCTTTCTTT